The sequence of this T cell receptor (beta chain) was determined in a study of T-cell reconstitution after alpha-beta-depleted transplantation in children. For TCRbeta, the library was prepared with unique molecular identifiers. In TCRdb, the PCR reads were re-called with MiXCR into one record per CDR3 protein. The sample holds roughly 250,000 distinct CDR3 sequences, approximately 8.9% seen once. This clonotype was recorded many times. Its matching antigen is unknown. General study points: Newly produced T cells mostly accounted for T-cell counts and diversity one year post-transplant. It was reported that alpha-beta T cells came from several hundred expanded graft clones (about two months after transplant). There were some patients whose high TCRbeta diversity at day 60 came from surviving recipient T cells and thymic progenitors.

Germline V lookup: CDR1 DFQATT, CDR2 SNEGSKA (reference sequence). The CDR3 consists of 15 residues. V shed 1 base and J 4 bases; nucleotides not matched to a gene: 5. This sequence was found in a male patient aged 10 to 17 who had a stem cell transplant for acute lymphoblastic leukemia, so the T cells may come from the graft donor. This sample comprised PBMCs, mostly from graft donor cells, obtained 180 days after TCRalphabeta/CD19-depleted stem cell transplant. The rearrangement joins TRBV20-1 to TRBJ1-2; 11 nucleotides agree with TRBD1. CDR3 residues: CSARVPGQGGYGYTF. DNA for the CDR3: TGCAGTGCTAGAGTCCCGGGACAGGGGGGCTATGGCTACACCTTC.